The 27 T cell receptor beta chains reported below all come from one sample, sequenced in a study of blood T cells in healthy people across ages. With a J-beta primer mix and a sample-barcoded 5' primer, a second PCR ran roughly 6 to 12 cycles. Using its own MiXCR run on the 5' RACE reads, TCRdb lists one record per CDR3 protein. Of around 990,000 distinct CDR3 sequences listed, roughly a quarter were seen once; the top ten hold 0.75%. These data are also associated with another study on T cells of mothers and their children.

The source material was blood. The receptors were gathered from a girl aged 2 to 9 in good health.

This clonotype was observed a handful of times. The rearrangement uses TRBV28 and TRBJ2-1; TRBD2 aligns across 10 bases. V shed 7 bases and J 7 bases; nucleotides not matched to a gene: 25. The CDR3 runs 20 residues. The germline CDR1 and CDR2 sequences are MDHEN and SYDVKM. In DNA, the CDR3 is TGTGCCAGCAAAAACCAGAAGATGAATAAGATTAGCGGGAGGAGGAATGAGCAGTTCTTC. Amino acid sequence: CASKNQKMNKISGRRNEQFF.

Worth noting for this clonotype: The junction departs from the called germline gene at one end, perhaps through a read error. The rearrangement uses TRBV20-1 and TRBJ2-4; 11 nucleotides match TRBD2. Germline V gene data show CDR1 as DFQATT and CDR2 as SNEGSKA (reference sequence). The CDR3 contains 17 residues. The CDR3 DNA follows: TGCAGTGCTAGTGTAAGACTAGCGGGAAAAGTCGAAAACGTTCAGTACTTC. Translated, it gives CSASVRLAGKVENVQYF.

This clonotype appeared a few times. V gene TRBV7-9 combines with J gene TRBJ1-1; 7 bases line up with TRBD1. Unmatched junction bases numbered 8, after V lost 5 bases and J lost 5 bases. CDR1 is SEHNR, CDR2 FQNEAQ, per germline (reference sequence). The CDR3 is 14 residues long. The CDR3 is CASSLGGAHTEAFF. The CDR3 DNA sequence: TGTGCCAGCAGCCTAGGGGGCGCGCATACTGAAGCTTTCTTT.

This clonotype was observed a handful of times. This chain links TRBV24-1 with TRBJ2-5; D unclear. The tail of the sequence fits TRBJ2-7 better, so the J call may be wrong. CDR1 is KGHDR and CDR2 is SFDVKD in the germline V gene. CDR3 length: 12 residues. This CDR3 is CATSDQNYEQYF. The CDR3 nucleotides read TGTGCCACCAGTGACCAAAACTACGAGCAGTACTTC.

V gene TRBV12-3 or TRBV12-4 combines with J gene TRBJ2-5; 9 positions agree with TRBD2. CDR3 size: 16 residues. Losses at the gene ends were 6 bases for V and 4 bases for J; bases not matched to a gene: 12. The CDR3 loop reads CASSPGGSGRRETQYF. CDR3 coding DNA: TGTGCCAGCAGCCCGGGGGGTAGCGGGAGAAGAGAGACCCAGTACTTC.

The sample holds a few counts of this clonotype. This CDR3 reads CASSLETGAGGETQYF. CDR3 sequence (DNA): TGCGCCAGCAGCTTGGAAACGGGAGCCGGAGGAGAGACCCAGTACTTC. The genes are TRBV5-1 and TRBJ2-5, with a weak D call TRBD2 (6 bases). This CDR3 is built from 16 residues. Trimming took 0 bases from V and 4 from J, leaving 16 bases between them. The V gene's germline CDR1 is SGHRS and CDR2 YFSETQ.

This chain joins TRBV7-6 and TRBJ2-1; D is ambiguous. Per the germline V gene, CDR1 is SGHVS and CDR2 is FNYEAQ. The V end was cut by 4 bases, the J end by 11 bases, with 15 bases between. There are 13 residues in the CDR3. CDR3 sequence: CASSSPGDEQQFF. The CDR3 nucleotides are TGTGCCAGCAGCTCACCCGGAGACGAGCAGCAGTTCTTC.

The chain is built from TRBV28 and TRBJ2-5, with 7 bases that match TRBD1. The DNA end is a closer match to TRBJ2-7, so the J assignment may be wrong. Germline V gene sequence: CDR1 MDHEN, CDR2 SYDVKM. This CDR3 region has 16 residues. CDR3 amino acids: CASSLSVDRSAYEQYF. CDR3 DNA sequence: TGTGCCAGCAGTTTGTCGGTGGACAGGAGCGCCTACGAGCAGTACTTC.

This clonotype appeared a few times. The rearrangement uses TRBV9 and TRBJ2-5; D might be TRBD2 (6 bases). The V end was cut by 0 bases, the J end by 2 bases, with 14 bases between. Germline V gene lookup returns CDR1 SGDLS and CDR2 YYNGEE. The CDR3 extends over 16 amino acids. CDR3 bases: TGTGCCAGCAGCGTAGCCATAGGGACTGGACAAGAGACCCAGTACTTC. The encoded protein is CASSVAIGTGQETQYF.

This chain links TRBV4-3 with TRBJ2-3; weak D call: TRBD2 (7 bases). V lost 3 bases to trimming and J lost 2 bases, with 12 bases between them. The V gene's germline CDR1 is LGHNA and CDR2 YSLEER. The CDR3 has 15 amino acids. In DNA form, the CDR3 reads TGCGCCAGCAGCCACCTCGGGGGGCTCACAGATACGCAGTATTTT. Amino acid sequence: CASSHLGGLTDTQYF.

About this clonotype: One end of the junction does not line up with germline, which may come from a read error. The CDR3 bases are TGTGCCATCAGTGAACCGGCGGGGGAGACCCGGTACTTC. Protein product: CAISEPAGETRYF. The V gene is TRBV10-3, the J gene TRBJ2-5; 7 positions agree with TRBD2. This CDR3 is 13 amino acids long. Germline CDR1 is ENHRY and CDR2 is SYGVKD.

This clonotype was counted only a few times. J is TRBJ2-3 and V is TRBV20-1, with 8 bases that match TRBD1. The ends lost 5 bases at V and 5 bases at J; junction bases unmatched: 6. The CDR3 has 13 amino acids. Germline CDR1 reads DFQATT; CDR2 reads SNEGSKA (reference sequence). In DNA, the CDR3 is TGCAGTGCTGGAAGGACAGGGCGAGATACGCAGTATTTT. This sequence encodes CSAGRTGRDTQYF.

The chain has TRBV7-2 and TRBJ1-5; TRBD1 matches at 8 bases. J lost 8 bases, V lost 5 bases, and 8 bases had no gene match. The germline CDR1 and CDR2 sequences are SGHTA and FQGNSA. The length of the CDR3 is 14 residues. The CDR3 loop is CASSPWTGSEPQHF. CDR3 DNA: TGTGCCAGCAGCCCTTGGACAGGGTCTGAGCCCCAGCATTTT.

This clonotype was observed a handful of times. The V and J genes are TRBV20-1 and TRBJ2-1; no reliable D call. The CDR3 sequence is 11 residues long. Germline loops: CDR1 DFQATT, CDR2 SNEGSKA (reference sequence). V shed 3 bases and J shed 7 bases, with 7 bases lying between them. The CDR3, as DNA: TGCAGTGCTAGGGTCATAAATGAGCAGTTCTTC. Amino acids: CSARVINEQFF.

The chain links TRBV29-1 to TRBJ2-1, with 7 positions matching TRBD2. With 5 bases clipped from V and 6 bases from J, the junction kept 7 bases outside the gene matches. This CDR3 is 13 amino acids long. Germline CDR1 and CDR2: SQVTM and ANQGSEA. This CDR3 is CSVSSTGGNEQFF. CDR3 DNA: TGCAGCGTTTCCTCCACGGGGGGCAATGAGCAGTTCTTC.

The rearrangement joins TRBV20-1 to TRBJ2-7, with D possibly TRBD1 on 6 matching bases. Germline V gene data show CDR1 as DFQATT and CDR2 as SNEGSKA (reference sequence). The germline V and J ends were trimmed by 1 base and 3 bases, with 10 bases remaining between them. This CDR3 is 13 amino acids long. This chain's CDR3 is CSARVRGFYEQYF. Here the CDR3 DNA reads TGCAGTGCTAGAGTTAGGGGGTTCTACGAGCAGTACTTC.

The rearrangement joins TRBV28 to TRBJ2-5; TRBD1 matches 8 bases. This CDR3 is 15 amino acids long. The germline V gene encodes CDR1 MDHEN and CDR2 SYDVKM. V was clipped by 2 bases and J by 9 bases; unmatched bases: 11. CDR3: CASSLTGQGGSAQYF. In nucleotides, the CDR3 is TGTGCCAGCAGTTTAACCGGACAGGGAGGTTCGGCCCAGTACTTC. The full variable domain, rest sourced from reference TRBV28 and TRBJ2-5, is DVKVTQSSRYLVKRTGEKVFLECVQDMDHENMFWYRQDPGLGLRLIYFSYDVKMKEKGDIPEGYSVSREKKERFSLILESASTNQTSMYLCASSLTGQGGSAQYFGPGTRLLVL.

The chain carries TRBV7-2 and TRBJ1-2, with D possibly being TRBD1 (6 bases). V was cut by 4 bases and J by 8 bases, with 14 bases left in between. The germline V gene encodes CDR1 SGHTA and CDR2 FQGNSA. The CDR3 is 13 amino acids. The CDR3 bases are TGTGCCAGCAGCTATTACCTAGGGGGAGGCTACACCTTC. Encoded protein: CASSYYLGGGYTF.

This clonotype has at least ten counts. The rearrangement links TRBV9 to TRBJ2-7; D gene unclear. This CDR3 has 15 residues. Germline loops: CDR1 SGDLS, CDR2 YYNGEE. Between the trimmed V and J ends, which lost 0 bases and 3 bases, there was a span of 13 bases. CDR3 DNA: TGTGCCAGCAGCGTAGTACCCGATTCAATCTACGAGCAGTACTTC. Amino acids: CASSVVPDSIYEQYF. The full variable domain, in which reference TRBV9 and TRBJ2-7 provide the parts outside the CDR3, is DSGVTQTPKHLITATGQRVTLRCSPRSGDLSVYWYQQSLDQGLQFLIQYYNGEERAKGNILERFSAQQFPDLHSELNLSSLELGDSALYFCASSVVPDSIYEQYFGPGTRLTVT.

This clonotype was found a few times. The V and J genes are TRBV6-1 and TRBJ2-1; D ambiguous. The CDR3 covers 15 residues. Per the germline V gene, CDR1 is MNHNS and CDR2 is SASEGT. Deletions cut 3 bases from V and 4 bases from J, with 13 bases between. CDR3 residues: CASSESHLSYNEQFF. The DNA for the CDR3 is TGTGCCAGCAGTGAGAGCCACCTAAGTTACAATGAGCAGTTCTTC.

On this clonotype: One base away lies a much larger clone, so this may be a sequencing read error. The J gene is TRBJ2-1, the V gene TRBV20-1; 8 positions match TRBD2. CDR1 is DFQATT and CDR2 is SNEGSKA in the germline V gene (reference sequence). This CDR3 is built from 15 residues. The CDR3 DNA reads as TGCAGAGCTAGAGGGTTTAGCGGGGAACTCAATGAGCAGTTCTTC. Its translation is CRARGFSGELNEQFF.

The rearrangement links TRBV12-3 or TRBV12-4 to TRBJ2-5; D not certain. V lost 0 bases, J lost 1 base, and 9 bases lay in between. This CDR3 comprises 15 residues. In DNA, the CDR3 is TGTGCCAGCAGTTTAGCGATCGGCGCCCAAGAGACCCAGTACTTC. This encodes CASSLAIGAQETQYF.

This clonotype showed up just a few times. The chain couples TRBV7-9 to TRBJ1-2; D possibly corresponds to TRBD1 (5 bases). Deletions cut 1 base from V and 3 bases from J, with 9 bases between. The CDR3 spans 14 residues. Germline V gives CDR1 SEHNR, CDR2 FQNEAQ (reference sequence). The CDR3: CASSLVGTDYGYTF. The CDR3 DNA is TGTGCCAGCAGCTTAGTGGGGACCGACTATGGCTACACCTTC.

The chain links TRBV29-1 to TRBJ1-1; D is uncertain. Germline loops: CDR1 SQVTM, CDR2 ANQGSEA. The germline V and J ends were trimmed by 7 bases and 3 bases, with 18 bases remaining between them. The CDR3 covers 14 residues. CDR3 protein: CSGSRRLMDTEAFF. CDR3 nucleotides: TGCAGCGGGAGTAGGAGGCTTATGGACACTGAAGCTTTCTTT.

This clonotype was counted between two and nine times. The chain is built from TRBV4-2 and TRBJ2-7; D is possibly TRBD2 (6 bases). The CDR3 extends over 14 amino acids. The V gene lost 2 bases and the J gene lost 1 base, with 9 bases spanning the gap. The germline V gene encodes CDR1 LGHNA and CDR2 YNFKEQ. The CDR3, as DNA: TGTGCCAGCAGCCAACTAGCGTGGTCCTACGAGCAGTACTTC. Its protein is CASSQLAWSYEQYF.

The chain couples TRBV4-3 to TRBJ2-5; D is possibly TRBD2 (6 bases). There are 15 residues in the CDR3. Germline CDR1 LGHNA, CDR2 YSLEER. The V and J ends lost 0 bases and 4 bases respectively, with 12 bases between them. The CDR3: CASSQDRLEGETQYF. In DNA form, the CDR3 reads TGCGCCAGCAGCCAAGATCGGCTGGAGGGAGAGACCCAGTACTTC.

V and J are TRBV20-1 and TRBJ1-5; D ambiguous. The germline gives CDR1 DFQATT, CDR2 SNEGSKA (reference sequence). The CDR3 is made up of 13 amino acids. V lost 3 bases, J lost 0 bases, and 6 bases lay in between. The CDR3 is CSASKDSNQPQHF. The DNA of the CDR3 is TGCAGTGCTAGTAAAGATAGCAATCAGCCCCAGCATTTT.